The subject of this entry is one TCR beta chain. This clone may be a read error of a much larger clone one base away. The sequenced template was RNA, covering the TCR beta CDR3 region. RT-PCR in the first round used HTBI primers; a second-round multiplex PCR followed. TCRdb fed the multiplex PCR reads into MiXCR, producing one record per CDR3 protein. The table records hundreds of thousands of distinct CDR3 sequences, about 38% of them present only once. This sample stems from a study of Graves' ophthalmopathy and Graves' hyperthyroidism. Study-wide context: Peripheral blood collection took place at initial diagnosis, before any treatment.

The CDR3 extends over 11 amino acids. Germline values: CDR1 ENHRY, CDR2 SYGVKD. Researchers turned away patients with other autoimmune diseases, uncontrolled infections, pregnancy or lactation. PBMCs came from 10 ml of fresh peripheral blood. The gene calls are TRBV10-3 and TRBJ1-1, with D uncertain. The TCR sequence derives from an adult man with Graves' ophthalmopathy. Sequencing used peripheral blood. In DNA, the CDR3 is TGTACCACCCGGGGTAGCACTGAAGCTTTCTTT. Amino acid sequence: CTTRGSTEAFF.